This TCR beta chain was recovered during a study of immune characteristics of hereditary and idiopathic chronic pancreatitis. Findings and caveats of the study: Hereditary versus idiopathic pancreatitis showed different Vbeta-Jbeta usage, including TRBV10, TRBV19, TRBV23, TRBV5. Chronic pancreatitis from alcohol use was left out of the study. Immune findings may reflect disease duration, since tissue was only from TPIAT.

The pancreas tissue came from patients undergoing total pancreatectomy with islet autotransplantation. Here immunoSEQ multiplex PCR was the method, and the copy in TCRdb shows in-frame clones only, minus some. The sample lists about 14,000 clones, roughly 70% occurring once. Concerning this clone: The antigen is unknown.

Germline lookup yields CDR1 SQVTM and CDR2 ANQGSEA. The CDR3 sequence is 15 residues long. The ends lost 6 bases at V and 0 bases at J; junction bases unmatched: 8. The chain couples TRBV29-1 to TRBJ2-3; 8 positions match TRBD1. The sample taken for sequencing was pancreas tissue with hereditary chronic pancreatitis. The TCR sequence derives from a human donor with chronic pancreatitis. CDR3 bases: TGCAGCGTCGTGTACGGGGACAGGAGCACAGATACGCAGTATTTT. This sequence encodes CSVVYGDRSTDTQYF.